A single T cell receptor beta chain is shown here with its context. The sample is drawn from a study of blood T cell repertoires in COVID-19. Study-level information: Samples representing acute and convalescent COVID-19 were sourced from the United States, Italy and Spain.

The method was immunoSEQ multiplex PCR; TCRdb's version includes in-frame clones alone and lacks a portion of them. The sample comprises 150,000 to 200,000 clones, around 84% of which are singletons, and 14% rests with the top ten. This CDR3 is built from 16 residues. V gave up 0 bases and J gave up 4 bases; unmatched junction bases: 7. Germline V gene data show CDR1 as SGHRS and CDR2 as YFSETQ. The source material was peripheral blood. The chain carries TRBV5-1 and TRBJ2-1, with 7 bases aligning to TRBD2. The source of this sequence is a man aged 30 to 45 with active or convalescent COVID-19. This chain's CDR3 is CASSLAVLAVYNEQFF. Here the CDR3 DNA reads TGCGCCAGCAGCTTGGCCGTGCTAGCGGTTTACAATGAGCAGTTCTTC.